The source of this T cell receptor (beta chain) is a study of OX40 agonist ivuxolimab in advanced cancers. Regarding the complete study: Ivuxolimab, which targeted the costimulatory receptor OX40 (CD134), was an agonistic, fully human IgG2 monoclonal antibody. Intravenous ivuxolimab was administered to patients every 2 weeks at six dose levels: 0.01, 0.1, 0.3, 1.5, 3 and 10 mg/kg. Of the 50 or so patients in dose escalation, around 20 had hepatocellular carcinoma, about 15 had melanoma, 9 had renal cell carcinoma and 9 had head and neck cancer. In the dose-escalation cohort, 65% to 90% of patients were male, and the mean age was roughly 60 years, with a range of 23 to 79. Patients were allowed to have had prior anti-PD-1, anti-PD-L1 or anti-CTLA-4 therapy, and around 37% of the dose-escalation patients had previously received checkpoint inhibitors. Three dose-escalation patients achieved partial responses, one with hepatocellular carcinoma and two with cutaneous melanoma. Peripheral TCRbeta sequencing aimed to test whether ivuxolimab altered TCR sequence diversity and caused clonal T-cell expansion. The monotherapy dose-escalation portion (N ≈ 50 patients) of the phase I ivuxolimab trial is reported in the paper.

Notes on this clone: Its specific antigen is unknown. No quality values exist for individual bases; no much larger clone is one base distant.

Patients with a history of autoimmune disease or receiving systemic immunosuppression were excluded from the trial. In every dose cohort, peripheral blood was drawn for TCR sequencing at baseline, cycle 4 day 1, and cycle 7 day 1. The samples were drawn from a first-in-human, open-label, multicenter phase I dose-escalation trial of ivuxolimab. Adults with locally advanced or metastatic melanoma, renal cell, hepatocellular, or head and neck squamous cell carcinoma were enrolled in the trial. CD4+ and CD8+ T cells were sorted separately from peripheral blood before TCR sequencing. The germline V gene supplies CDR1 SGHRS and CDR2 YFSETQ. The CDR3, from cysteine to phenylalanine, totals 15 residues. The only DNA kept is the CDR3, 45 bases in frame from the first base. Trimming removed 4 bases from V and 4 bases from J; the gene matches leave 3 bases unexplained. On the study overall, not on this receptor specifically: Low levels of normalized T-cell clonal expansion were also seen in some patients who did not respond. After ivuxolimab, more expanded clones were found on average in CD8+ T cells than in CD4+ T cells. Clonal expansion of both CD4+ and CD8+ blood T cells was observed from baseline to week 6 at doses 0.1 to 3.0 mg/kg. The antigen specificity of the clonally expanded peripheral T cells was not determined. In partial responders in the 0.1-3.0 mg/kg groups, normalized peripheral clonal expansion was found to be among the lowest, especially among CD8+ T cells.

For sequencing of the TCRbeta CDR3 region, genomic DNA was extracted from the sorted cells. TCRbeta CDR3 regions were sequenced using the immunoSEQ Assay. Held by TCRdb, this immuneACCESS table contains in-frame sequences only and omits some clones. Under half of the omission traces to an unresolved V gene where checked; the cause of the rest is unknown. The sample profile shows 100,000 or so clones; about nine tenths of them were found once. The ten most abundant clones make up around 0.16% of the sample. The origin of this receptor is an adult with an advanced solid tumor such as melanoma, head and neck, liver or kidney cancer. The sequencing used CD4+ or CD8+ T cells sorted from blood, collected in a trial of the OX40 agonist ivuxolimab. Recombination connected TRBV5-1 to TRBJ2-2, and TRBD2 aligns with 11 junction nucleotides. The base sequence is TGCGCCAGCAGCAAGACTAGCGGGACCACCGGGGAGCTGTTTTTT. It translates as CASSKTSGTTGELFF.